The subject of this entry is one T cell receptor (beta chain). These data come from a study of blood T cell repertoires in COVID-19. Study-wide context: COVID-19 samples, acute and convalescent, were from the United States, Italy and Spain. PBMCs, B-cell-depleted T cells, or T cells were the source of the cDNA or gDNA that made up the material.

As handled by the study authors: The authors estimated nucleated cell counts from reference gene primer amplification. Sequencing used immunoSEQ multiplex PCR; TCRdb keeps in-frame clones, though not all of them. The V and J calls and clone size are taken from that table; D and trimming were inferred from the DNA. The table includes just under 65,000 clones, around 83% detected once. V lost 4 bases and J 8 bases, leaving 15 bases between the germline ends. The CDR3 has 14 amino acids. Germline V gives CDR1 LNHDA, CDR2 SQIVND (reference sequence). The specimen was peripheral blood. This receptor was identified in a human donor in a cohort sampled during active COVID-19. The chain links TRBV19 to TRBJ2-1; a weak D match, TRBD2 (5 bases). The CDR3 loop is CASSTLGEFDEQFF. DNA for the CDR3: TGTGCCAGTAGTACCCTGGGAGAGTTTGATGAGCAGTTCTTC.